This T cell receptor beta chain originates from a study of OX40 agonist ivuxolimab in advanced cancers. Study-level background: Across the patients, intravenous ivuxolimab was delivered every 2 weeks at 0.01 to 10 mg/kg. Partial responses were observed in three patients, of whom one had hepatocellular carcinoma and two had cutaneous melanoma.

Generated by immunoSEQ multiplex PCR, the TCRdb table keeps only in-frame clones and is missing some. The table has around 80,000 clones, roughly nine tenths seen once; the top ten hold around 0.94%. The CDR3 extends over 15 amino acids. The ends lost 2 bases at V and 2 bases at J; junction bases unmatched: 3. The V gene's germline CDR1 is SGHDN and CDR2 FVKESK. The input for sequencing was CD4+ or CD8+ T cells sorted from blood, taken in a trial of the OX40 agonist ivuxolimab. The rearrangement uses TRBV14 and TRBJ2-1; 7 nucleotides align to TRBD2. The receptor was isolated from an adult with an advanced solid tumor such as melanoma, head and neck, liver or kidney cancer. CDR3 protein: CASSQMGGAYNEQFF. DNA for the CDR3: TGTGCCAGCAGCCAAATGGGGGGGGCCTACAATGAGCAGTTCTTC.